These 18 T cell receptor beta chains share one sample of origin, sequenced in a study of follicular helper T cells after annual influenza vaccination. Noted time point: 2014-2015 season, pre-vaccination. Clones were read by immunoSEQ multiplex PCR, and TCRdb kept only the in-frame ones, dropping some. This table has approximately 11,000 clones, roughly 86% appearing once. Specimen: CXCR5- memory CD4+ T cells sorted from blood, collected on the day of influenza vaccination. The receptor source for this set is an adult who received the influenza vaccine.

The chain couples TRBV7-9 to TRBJ1-1, with D unclear. Trimming shortened V by 1 base and J by 1 base, and 10 bases separated the two germline ends. Per the germline V gene, CDR1 is SEHNR and CDR2 is FQNEAQ (reference sequence). This CDR3 is 15 amino acids long. CDR3 amino acids: CASSLVHGANTEAFF. CDR3 in DNA: TGTGCCAGCAGCTTAGTTCATGGTGCGAACACTGAAGCTTTCTTT.

The V and J genes are TRBV7-9 and TRBJ1-2; unclear D gene. CDR3 length: 16 amino acids. Germline-derived CDR1 and CDR2 are SEHNR and FQNEAQ (reference sequence). The V and J ends lost 8 bases and 2 bases respectively, with 21 bases between them. CDR3 coding DNA: TGTGCCAGCCTCAGCTTAGACCCCAACAGCAACTATGGCTACACCTTC. It codes for CASLSLDPNSNYGYTF.

V gene TRBV9 combines with J gene TRBJ2-1, with D perhaps TRBD1 or TRBD2 (6 bases each). The V end was cut by 4 bases, the J end by 5 bases, with 16 bases between. Per germline, CDR1 SGDLS and CDR2 YYNGEE. The CDR3 spans 15 residues. The DNA of the CDR3 is TGTGCCAGCAGCCCTGGGATCGGGGGCGACAATGAGCAGTTCTTC. It is translated as CASSPGIGGDNEQFF.

This sequence joins TRBV29-1 and TRBJ2-5; D possibly corresponds to TRBD2 (6 bases). The length of the CDR3 is 13 residues. V shed 7 bases and J shed 5 bases, with 17 bases lying between them. The germline V gene encodes CDR1 SQVTM and CDR2 ANQGSEA. The DNA for the CDR3 is TGCAGCGCTCTACTTAGCGGAAGGGAGACCCAGTACTTC. As protein: CSALLSGRETQYF.

The J gene is TRBJ1-5, the V gene TRBV6-1; D gene unclear. The germline gives CDR1 MNHNS, CDR2 SASEGT. The CDR3 runs to 14 residues. V lost 2 bases to trimming and J lost 2 bases, with 7 bases between them. The CDR3 region has the DNA TGTGCCAGCAGTGAAACGTGGGGCAATCAGCCCCAGCATTTT. It specifies CASSETWGNQPQHF.

The V and J genes are TRBV4-3 and TRBJ2-5; 16 nucleotides agree with TRBD2. Germline V gene data show CDR1 as LGHNA and CDR2 as YSLEER. This CDR3 comprises 16 residues. The J segment lost 5 bases and the V segment lost 5 bases, leaving 5 bases of the junction unmatched. The CDR3 DNA reads TGCGCCAGCAGCTATCCGGGACTAGCGGGGGGGGAGACCCAGTACTTC. Amino acids: CASSYPGLAGGETQYF.

The chain uses TRBV6-1 and TRBJ2-5; 9 bases agree with TRBD1. CDR1 is MNHNS and CDR2 is SASEGT in the germline V gene. The trim removed 4 bases at V and 0 bases at J, leaving 15 bases unmatched. This CDR3 is built from 19 residues. For the CDR3, the DNA is TGTGCCAGCAGTGTAACCGGGACAGGGCAATCAGGGTACCAAGAGACCCAGTACTTC. It codes for CASSVTGTGQSGYQETQYF.

This clone has just a few counts. The chain joins TRBV11-2 to TRBJ1-1, with 10 bases fitting TRBD1. J gave up 4 bases and V 4 bases, and 3 bases lay outside the gene matches. Germline V gene sequence: CDR1 SGHAT, CDR2 FQNNGV. The CDR3 totals 14 residues. CDR3 protein: CASSSGQGVTEAFF. CDR3 bases: TGTGCCAGCAGCTCTGGACAGGGGGTCACTGAAGCTTTCTTT.

The rearrangement links TRBV4-2 to TRBJ1-3; D unclear. The CDR3 has 18 residues. Germline loops: CDR1 LGHNA, CDR2 YNFKEQ. Trimming removed 4 bases at V and 0 bases at J, with 19 bases between. The CDR3 nucleotides are TGTGCCAGCAGCCCCCAAGGCTCGCGGGCTAGCTCTGGAAACACCATATATTTT. This gives the protein CASSPQGSRASSGNTIYF.

The V gene is TRBV30, the J gene TRBJ1-1, with D hard to call. The CDR3 spans 12 residues. The V gene's germline CDR1 is GTSNPN and CDR2 SVGIG (reference sequence). The V end lost 0 bases, the J end lost 0 bases, and 2 bases lay between the germline ends. The DNA of the CDR3 is TGTGCCTGGAGTGTAATGAACACTGAAGCTTTCTTT. Its protein product is CAWSVMNTEAFF.

The V and J genes are TRBV25-1 and TRBJ2-6, with D perhaps matching TRBD2 (7 bases). CDR3 size: 16 residues. V lost 4 bases and J lost 2, with 12 bases in between. CDR1 is MGHDK and CDR2 is SYGVNS in the germline V gene. The CDR3 loop reads CASSGGGTAGANVLTF. The CDR3 nucleotides are TGTGCCAGCAGTGGGGGGGGCACCGCTGGGGCCAACGTCCTGACTTTC.

This clone was observed a few times. V gene TRBV25-1 combines with J gene TRBJ2-3; 11 nucleotides line up with TRBD2. Trimming at V came to 5 bases and at J to 6 bases, leaving 4 bases not matched to a gene. The V gene's germline CDR1 is MGHDK and CDR2 SYGVNS. The CDR3 totals 14 residues. CDR3 sequence (DNA): TGTGCCAGCAGTCGTCTAGCGGGAGGCGATACGCAGTATTTT. Translation: CASSRLAGGDTQYF.

Written as DNA, the CDR3 is TGTGCCACCAGCAGAGATAAGGGATCCTACGAGCAGTACTTC. It specifies CATSRDKGSYEQYF. V is TRBV15 and J is TRBJ2-7; no clear D gene. The CDR3 sequence is 14 residues long. V dropped 0 bases and J dropped 1 base, with 7 bases sitting between them. Looked up from germline, CDR1 is LNHNV and CDR2 is YYDKDF (reference sequence).

V and J are TRBV6-5 and TRBJ2-3, with D unclear. The CDR3 has 13 amino acids. V shed 7 bases and J shed 1 base, with 9 bases lying between them. Germline V gene data show CDR1 as MNHEY and CDR2 as SVGAGI. The CDR3 DNA is TGTGCCAGCAACCCTCCCGGCACAGATACGCAGTATTTT. This sequence encodes CASNPPGTDTQYF.

The genes are TRBV19 and TRBJ1-2, with TRBD1 matching over 7 bases. The germline V gene encodes CDR1 LNHDA and CDR2 SQIVND (reference sequence). Trimming removed 3 bases from V and 0 bases from J; junction bases left unmatched: 7. The CDR3 is 16 residues long. The CDR3 DNA is TGTGCCAGTAGTATGGGAAGGGACAGAGCTAACTATGGCTACACCTTC. As protein: CASSMGRDRANYGYTF.

The J gene is TRBJ2-2, the V gene TRBV4-1, with unresolved D. Germline loops: CDR1 MGHRA, CDR2 YSYEKL. The CDR3 is 16 amino acids. Trimming took 3 bases from V and 0 from J, leaving 11 bases between them. CDR3 amino acids: CASSQGTASNTGELFF. The CDR3, as DNA: TGCGCCAGCAGCCAGGGAACGGCCTCGAACACCGGGGAGCTGTTTTTT.

V gene TRBV30 combines with J gene TRBJ2-7; unclear D gene. CDR3 length: 12 residues. V was pared by 0 bases and J by 2 bases, with 5 bases between. The germline CDR1 and CDR2 sequences are GTSNPN and SVGIG (reference sequence). In DNA, the CDR3 is TGTGCCTGGAGTGTACATCCCTACGAGCAGTACTTC. This sequence encodes CAWSVHPYEQYF. Supplemented by reference TRBV30 and TRBJ2-7, the full variable domain reads SQTIHQWPATLVQPVGSPLSLECTVEGTSNPNLYWYRQAAGRGLQLLFYSVGIGQISSEVPQNLSASRPQDRQFILSSKKLLLSDSGFYLCAWSVHPYEQYFGPGTRLTVT.

This clone was detected a few times. The chain carries TRBV10-3 and TRBJ2-7; 8 positions agree with TRBD1. The junction had 14 bases not matched to a gene; V was cut back by 10 bases and J by 6 bases. The CDR3 is 14 residues long. The germline gives CDR1 ENHRY, CDR2 SYGVKD. The CDR3 DNA reads TGTGCCACCGAATCAGGGGGCAATCAAGCCGAGCAGTACTTC. Translation: CATESGGNQAEQYF.